The rows below give T cell receptor beta chains drawn from one sample of a study of T cell responses to AZD1222 COVID-19 vaccine. Only in-frame clones appear in the TCRdb table, and some are missing; sequencing was by immunoSEQ multiplex PCR. The sample holds some 110,000 clones, more than 70% seen once. The sequenced sample was peripheral blood, obtained 28 days after the second AZD1222 dose. These TCRs come from an adult who received the AZD1222 COVID-19 vaccine. CDR3s leave out the opening cysteine and the closing phenylalanine or tryptophan. Not all rows give a size; the values are once, few, many and, for expanded clones, a class.

size: -
J: TRBJ2-4
V: TRBV7-2
CDR3: ASSLVTLRGGNIQY

size: -
J: TRBJ1-6
V: TRBV19
CDR3: ASSIDPIAGSWKNSPLH

size: -
J: TRBJ2-1
V: TRBV10-3
CDR3: AISESIAGSYNEQF

size: -
J: TRBJ2-1
V: TRBV4-2
CDR3: ASSQDGGSRLGF

size: once
J: TRBJ1-1
V: TRBV30
CDR3: AWSPAYEAF

size: -
J: TRBJ1-2
V: TRBV18
CDR3: ASSPPSLNRGFGGYT

size: -
J: TRBJ2-3
V: TRBV11-1
CDR3: ASSPGPNTDTQY

size: -
J: TRBJ1-1
V: TRBV19
CDR3: ASRLDSGYRTEAF

size: medium-sized
J: TRBJ2-5
V: TRBV4-2
CDR3: ASSQDTGTGAETQY

size: -
J: TRBJ1-4
V: TRBV2
CDR3: ASKGQSATNEKLF

size: -
J: TRBJ2-5
V: TRBV2
CDR3: ASRGGRTQY

size: -
J: TRBJ2-2
V: TRBV19
CDR3: ASSLRTGPNTGELF

size: -
J: TRBJ2-2
V: TRBV24-1
CDR3: ATSDPGSTGELF

size: once
J: TRBJ2-1
V: TRBV7-3
CDR3: ASSGGTSAMNEQF

size: -
J: TRBJ2-7
V: TRBV12-3/TRBV12-4
CDR3: ASSFKAQQY

size: -
J: TRBJ2-5
V: TRBV7-7
CDR3: ASSLLGQGAKLPQY

size: -
J: TRBJ2-7
V: TRBV6-6
CDR3: ASSYPGTGGLEQY

size: -
J: TRBJ1-2
V: TRBV5-1
CDR3: ASSLAQGIDGRPYGYT

size: -
J: TRBJ2-7
V: TRBV28
CDR3: ASSLESARGSYEQY

size: once
J: TRBJ2-7
V: TRBV11-2
CDR3: ASRAYGGQVPDEQY

size: -
J: TRBJ1-2
V: TRBV7-3
CDR3: ASSLTANYGYT

size: -
J: TRBJ1-1
V: TRBV25-1
CDR3: ASSVAAWDTEAF

size: -
J: TRBJ1-2
V: TRBV20-1
CDR3: SETRDYGYT

size: -
J: TRBJ2-2
V: TRBV7-2
CDR3: ASSQVLASGELF

size: -
J: TRBJ1-2
V: TRBV3-1/TRBV3-2
CDR3: ASSQASGRQNYGYT

size: -
J: TRBJ2-2
V: TRBV2
CDR3: ASGGTSGNTGELF

size: -
J: TRBJ1-6
V: TRBV11-3
CDR3: ASSKTLTSPLH

size: -
J: TRBJ1-4
V: TRBV30
CDR3: AWRVGPAG

size: once
J: TRBJ2-1
V: TRBV27
CDR3: ASSWPTTGGTYNEQF

size: -
J: TRBJ2-7
V: TRBV7-8
CDR3: ASSYGLGRSYEQY

size: once
J: TRBJ2-3
V: TRBV29-1
CDR3: SVLRSAGGYLSTDTQY

size: -
J: TRBJ1-2
V: TRBV7-2
CDR3: ASSTGTHYGNYT

size: -
J: TRBJ2-2
V: TRBV6-5
CDR3: ASSYDGTTTGELF

size: -
J: TRBJ1-6
V: TRBV14
CDR3: ASSQEHRGTSPLH

size: once
J: TRBJ1-1
V: TRBV5-4
CDR3: ASSLAGRDTEAF

size: -
J: TRBJ2-1
V: TRBV25-1
CDR3: ASRVVGGDEQF

size: -
J: TRBJ1-1
V: TRBV9
CDR3: ASSATAGVAEAF

size: -
J: TRBJ1-2
V: TRBV5-4
CDR3: ASSRAGGVWVYT

size: -
J: TRBJ2-1
V: TRBV11-3
CDR3: ASSLKAGTINEQF

size: -
J: TRBJ1-3
V: TRBV3-1/TRBV3-2
CDR3: ASSQDWDSGNTIY

size: -
J: TRBJ2-1
V: TRBV7-2
CDR3: ASSPKTLAGAASDEQF

size: -
J: TRBJ1-6
V: TRBV27
CDR3: ASSLAGIGSPLH

size: -
J: TRBJ1-2
V: TRBV28
CDR3: ASSLDMPTVYGYT

size: -
J: TRBJ2-4
V: TRBV28
CDR3: ASSFSIQGAQNIQY

size: -
J: TRBJ1-4
V: TRBV30
CDR3: AWRVSREKLF

size: -
J: TRBJ2-2
V: TRBV7-6
CDR3: ASSLEYLGAVNTGELF

size: few
J: TRBJ1-6
V: TRBV13
CDR3: ASSLQGARGALH

size: -
J: TRBJ2-7
V: TRBV15
CDR3: ATSRNQGRGF

size: -
J: TRBJ1-1
V: TRBV29-1
CDR3: SVVSGARTEAF

size: -
J: TRBJ1-2
V: TRBV6-2/TRBV6-3
CDR3: ASSYSSGGYT

size: -
J: TRBJ1-2
V: TRBV24-1
CDR3: ATSDRGKQTNYGYT

size: -
J: TRBJ1-1
V: TRBV12-3/TRBV12-4
CDR3: ASSTGVTEAF

size: once
J: TRBJ1-6
V: TRBV25-1
CDR3: ASYGQGNSPLH

size: -
J: TRBJ2-7
V: TRBV18
CDR3: ASSPTFGTSSYEQY

size: -
J: TRBJ1-2
V: TRBV2
CDR3: ASSVLNTVGQVGADYGYT